A selection of T cell receptor beta chains follows, all from one sample in a study of blood T cell repertoires in COVID-19. Sequencing used immunoSEQ multiplex PCR; TCRdb keeps in-frame clones, though not all of them. The sample holds around 480,000 clones, roughly nine tenths seen once. Material: PBMCs or T cells enriched from blood (not recorded which). The receptors here all came from a woman younger than 30 who had recovered from COVID-19. CDR3s include the opening cysteine and the closing phenylalanine or tryptophan. A D gene is named only where the DNA matches it firmly. Expanded clones are given a class, and other clones once, few, many or no size at all.

-	TRBD1	TRBV12-5	TRBJ2-7	CASGLGQGARDEQYF	TGTGCTAGTGGTTTGGGGCAGGGGGCGCGGGACGAGCAGTACTTC
-	-	TRBV7-9	TRBJ1-5	CASSPAGWQPQHF	TGTGCCAGCAGCCCCGCAGGGTGGCAGCCCCAGCATTTT
-	-	TRBV27	TRBJ1-1	CASSLKTPLQEGTEAFF	TGTGCCAGCAGTTTAAAAACCCCCCTACAGGAGGGCACTGAAGCTTTCTTT
once	-	TRBV27	TRBJ1-1	CASSRIPTGNTEAFF	TGTGCCAGCAGCCGAATTCCAACAGGGAACACTGAAGCTTTCTTT
-	-	TRBV5-1	TRBJ2-1	CASSLRDRGSLGGEQFF	TGCGCCAGCAGCTTGAGAGATCGGGGGAGCCTTGGGGGTGAGCAGTTCTTC
-	TRBD1	TRBV19	TRBJ2-2	CATSDRASAGELFF	TGTGCCACCTCGGACAGGGCATCAGCCGGGGAGCTGTTTTTT
-	TRBD1	TRBV3-1/TRBV3-2	TRBJ1-1	CASSQGPLGGGTGTEAFF	TGTGCCAGCAGCCAAGGCCCCCTAGGAGGGGGCACGGGCACTGAAGCTTTCTTT
-	-	TRBV4-1	TRBJ1-2	CASSQVRGDLFGYTF	TGCGCCAGCAGCCAAGTGCGGGGGGACCTCTTTGGCTACACCTTC
-	TRBD2	TRBV5-4	TRBJ2-1	CASSPSGGAGLNEQFF	TGTGCCAGCAGCCCTAGCGGGGGGGCGGGGTTGAATGAGCAGTTCTTC
-	TRBD1	TRBV9	TRBJ2-3	CASSFPTGGLTDTQYF	TGTGCCAGCAGCTTCCCGACAGGGGGCCTCACAGATACGCAGTATTTT
-	TRBD1	TRBV28	TRBJ1-5	CASSRDRLNQPQHF	TGTGCCAGCAGTCGGGACAGACTCAATCAGCCCCAGCATTTT
once	-	TRBV18	TRBJ1-2	CASSPERADGYTF	TGTGCCAGCTCACCCGAGCGAGCTGATGGCTACACCTTC
-	-	TRBV6-5	TRBJ1-2	CASRHRVDGSYTF	TGTGCCAGCAGACACAGGGTGGATGGCTCGTACACCTTC
-	-	TRBV10-3	TRBJ1-2	CAISEGGGTYGYTF	TGTGCCATCAGTGAAGGGGGGGGAACCTATGGCTACACCTTC
-	-	TRBV12-3/TRBV12-4	TRBJ1-1	CASSLDIVAEAFF	TGTGCCAGCAGTTTGGACATCGTCGCTGAAGCTTTCTTT
-	TRBD1	TRBV2	TRBJ2-7	CASRDMGGTGVYEQYF	TGTGCCAGCAGGGACATGGGTGGGACAGGGGTCTACGAGCAGTACTTC